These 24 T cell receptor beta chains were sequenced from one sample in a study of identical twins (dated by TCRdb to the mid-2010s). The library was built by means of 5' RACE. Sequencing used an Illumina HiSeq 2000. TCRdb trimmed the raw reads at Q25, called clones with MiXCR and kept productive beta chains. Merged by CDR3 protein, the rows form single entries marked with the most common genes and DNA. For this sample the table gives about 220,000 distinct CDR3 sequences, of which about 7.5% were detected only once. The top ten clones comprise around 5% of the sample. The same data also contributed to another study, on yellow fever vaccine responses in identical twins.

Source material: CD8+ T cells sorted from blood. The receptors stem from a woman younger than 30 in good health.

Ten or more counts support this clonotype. CDR3 region: CASSFRESHGYTF. The DNA for the CDR3 is TGTGCCAGCAGTTTCCGCGAATCCCATGGCTACACCTTC. The chain has TRBV12-3 or TRBV12-4 and TRBJ1-2; D ambiguous. Between the trimmed V and J ends, which lost 3 bases and 6 bases, there was a span of 11 bases. The CDR3 has 13 residues.

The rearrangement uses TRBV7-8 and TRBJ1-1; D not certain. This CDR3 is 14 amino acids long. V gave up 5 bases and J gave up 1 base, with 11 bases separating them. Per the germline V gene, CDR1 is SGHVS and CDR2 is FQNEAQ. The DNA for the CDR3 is TGTGCCAGCAGCCAGCATTATGGGAACACTGAAGCTTTCTTT. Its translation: CASSQHYGNTEAFF. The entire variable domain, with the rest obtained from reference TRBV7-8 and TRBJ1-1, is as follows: GAGVSQSPRYKVAKRGQDVALRCDPISGHVSLFWYQQALGQGPEFLTYFQNEAQLDKSGLPSDRFFAERPEGSVSTLKIQRTQQEDSAVYLCASSQHYGNTEAFFGQGTRLTVV.

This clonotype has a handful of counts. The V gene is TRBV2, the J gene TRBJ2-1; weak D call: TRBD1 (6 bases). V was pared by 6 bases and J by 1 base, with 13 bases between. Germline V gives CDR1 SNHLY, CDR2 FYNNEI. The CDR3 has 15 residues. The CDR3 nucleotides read TGTGCCAGCAGCCCAGACAGGCTTTCCTACAATGAGCAGTTCTTC. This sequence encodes CASSPDRLSYNEQFF.

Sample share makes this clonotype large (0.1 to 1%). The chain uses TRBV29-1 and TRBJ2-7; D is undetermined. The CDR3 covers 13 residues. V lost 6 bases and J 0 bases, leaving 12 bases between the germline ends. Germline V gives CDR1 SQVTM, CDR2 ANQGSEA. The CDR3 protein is CSVVKDSSYEQYF. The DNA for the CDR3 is TGCAGCGTAGTTAAAGATTCCTCCTACGAGCAGTACTTC.

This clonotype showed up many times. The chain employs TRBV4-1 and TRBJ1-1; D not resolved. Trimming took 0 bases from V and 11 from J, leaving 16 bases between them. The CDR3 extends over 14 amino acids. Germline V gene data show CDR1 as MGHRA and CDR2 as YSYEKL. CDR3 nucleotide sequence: TGCGCCAGCAGCCAAGATCGCATTGGAGATTCTGCTTTCTTT. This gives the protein CASSQDRIGDSAFF.

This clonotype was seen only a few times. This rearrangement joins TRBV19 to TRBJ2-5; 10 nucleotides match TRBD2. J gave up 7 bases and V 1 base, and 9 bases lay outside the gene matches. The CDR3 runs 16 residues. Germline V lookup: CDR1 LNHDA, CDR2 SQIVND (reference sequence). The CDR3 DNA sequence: TGTGCCAGTAGTATAGCCCTAGCGGGAGCGAGAGCGACCCAGTACTTC. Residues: CASSIALAGARATQYF.

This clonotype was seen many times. The CDR3, as DNA: TGTGCCAGCAGTCTCGCTAGCGGGGGGACCTACAATGAGCAGTTCTTC. Encoded protein: CASSLASGGTYNEQFF. The chain joins TRBV12-3 or TRBV12-4 to TRBJ2-1; 11 bases fit TRBD2. Trimming cost V 5 bases and J 2 bases; bases outside gene matches: 5. The CDR3 length is 16 residues.

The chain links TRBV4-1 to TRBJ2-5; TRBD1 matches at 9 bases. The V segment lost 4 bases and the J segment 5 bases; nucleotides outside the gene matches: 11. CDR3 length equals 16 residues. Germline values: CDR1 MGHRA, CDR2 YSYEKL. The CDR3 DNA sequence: TGCGCCAGCAGCCCTTCACAGGGGGCTGTGGTTGAGACCCAGTACTTC. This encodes CASSPSQGAVVETQYF.

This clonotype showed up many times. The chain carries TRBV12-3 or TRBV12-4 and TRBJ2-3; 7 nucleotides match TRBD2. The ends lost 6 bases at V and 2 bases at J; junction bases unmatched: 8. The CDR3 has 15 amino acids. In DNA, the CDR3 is TGTGCCAGCAGACTCGGGCTAGCGGCCACAGATACGCAGTATTTT. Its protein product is CASRLGLAATDTQYF.

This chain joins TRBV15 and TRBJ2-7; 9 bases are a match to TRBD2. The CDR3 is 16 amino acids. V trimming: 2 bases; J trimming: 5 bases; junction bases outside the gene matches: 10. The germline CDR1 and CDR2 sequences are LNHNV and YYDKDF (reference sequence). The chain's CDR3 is CATSRSGREGRDEQYF. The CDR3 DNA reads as TGTGCCACCAGCAGAAGCGGGCGGGAGGGCCGTGACGAGCAGTACTTC.

The CDR3 DNA follows: TGTGCCAGCAGCCCTCAATCAGGGTTAGACTACGAGCAGTACTTC. Its protein product is CASSPQSGLDYEQYF. This rearrangement joins TRBV7-9 to TRBJ2-7; TRBD1 might be the D (5 bases). The CDR3 sequence is 15 residues long. Trimming removed 5 bases from V and 3 bases from J, with 17 bases in between. Germline loops: CDR1 SEHNR, CDR2 FQNEAQ (reference sequence).

CDR3: CASSDRGGAADTQYF. The CDR3 region has the DNA TGTGCCAGCAGTGACCGGGGGGGCGCCGCAGATACGCAGTATTTT. The genes are TRBV6-4 and TRBJ2-3, with 8 bases lining up with TRBD2. Germline values: CDR1 MRHNA, CDR2 SNTAGT. With V trimmed by 2 bases and J by 4 bases, 5 bases remained unmatched. This CDR3 region has 15 residues.

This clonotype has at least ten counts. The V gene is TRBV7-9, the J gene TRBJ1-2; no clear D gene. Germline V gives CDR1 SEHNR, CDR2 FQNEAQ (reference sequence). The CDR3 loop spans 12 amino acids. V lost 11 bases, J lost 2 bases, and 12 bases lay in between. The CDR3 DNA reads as TGTGCCGTCCAACCCCAGAACTATGGCTACACCTTC. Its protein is CAVQPQNYGYTF.

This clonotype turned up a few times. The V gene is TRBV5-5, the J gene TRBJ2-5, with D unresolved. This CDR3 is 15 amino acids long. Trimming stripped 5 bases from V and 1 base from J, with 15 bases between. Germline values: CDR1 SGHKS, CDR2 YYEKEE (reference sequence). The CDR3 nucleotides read TGTGCCAGCAGTAGGAGAGGTGGGATCCAAGAGACCCAGTACTTC. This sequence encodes CASSRRGGIQETQYF.

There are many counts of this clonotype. CDR3: CASSHLDRDVYNEQFF. CDR3 DNA: TGTGCCAGCAGTCACTTGGACAGGGACGTATACAATGAGCAGTTCTTC. The chain employs TRBV2 and TRBJ2-1; 8 positions match TRBD1. The V gene's germline CDR1 is SNHLY and CDR2 FYNNEI. V shed 5 bases and J 4 bases; nucleotides not matched to a gene: 10. The CDR3 runs 16 residues. Supplemented by reference TRBV2 and TRBJ2-1, the full variable domain reads EPEVTQTPSHQVTQMGQEVILRCVPISNHLYFYWYRQILGQKVEFLVSFYNNEISEKSEIFDDQFSVERPDGSNFTLKIRSTKLEDSAMYFCASSHLDRDVYNEQFFGPGTRLTVL.

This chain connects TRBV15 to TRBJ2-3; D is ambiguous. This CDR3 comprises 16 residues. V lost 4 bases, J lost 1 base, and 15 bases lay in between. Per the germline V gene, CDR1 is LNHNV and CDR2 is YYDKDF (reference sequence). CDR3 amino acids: CATSIKTSRGTDTQYF. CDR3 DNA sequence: TGTGCCACCAGCATAAAGACATCTCGGGGCACAGATACGCAGTATTTT.

The CDR3 DNA reads TGTGCCAGCAGTTACGGCAGGGTCGATGAAGCTTTCTTT. This encodes CASSYGRVDEAFF. The chain joins TRBV6-5 to TRBJ1-1; tentatively, D is TRBD1 (5 bases). This CDR3 has 13 amino acids. The germline V gene encodes CDR1 MNHEY and CDR2 SVGAGI. The V gene lost 2 bases and the J gene lost 7 bases, with 11 bases spanning the gap.

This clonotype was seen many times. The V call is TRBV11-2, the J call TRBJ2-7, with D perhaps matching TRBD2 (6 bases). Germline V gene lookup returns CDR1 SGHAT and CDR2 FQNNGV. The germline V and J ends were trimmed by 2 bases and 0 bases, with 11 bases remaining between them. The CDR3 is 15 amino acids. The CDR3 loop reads CASSLWEDPSYEQYF. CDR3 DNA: TGTGCCAGCAGCTTATGGGAGGACCCCTCCTACGAGCAGTACTTC.

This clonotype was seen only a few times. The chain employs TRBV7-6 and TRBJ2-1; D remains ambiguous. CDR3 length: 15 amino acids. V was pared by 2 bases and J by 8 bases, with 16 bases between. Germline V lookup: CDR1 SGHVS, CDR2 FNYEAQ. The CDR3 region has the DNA TGTGCCAGCAGCTTAACCCTTTGGGTTGGGGATGAGCAGTTCTTC. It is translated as CASSLTLWVGDEQFF. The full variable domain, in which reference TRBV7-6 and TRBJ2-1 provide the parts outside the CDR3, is GAGVSQSPRYKVTKRGQDVALRCDPISGHVSLYWYRQALGQGPEFLTYFNYEAQQDKSGLPNDRFSAERPEGSISTLTIQRTEQRDSAMYRCASSLTLWVGDEQFFGPGTRLTVL.

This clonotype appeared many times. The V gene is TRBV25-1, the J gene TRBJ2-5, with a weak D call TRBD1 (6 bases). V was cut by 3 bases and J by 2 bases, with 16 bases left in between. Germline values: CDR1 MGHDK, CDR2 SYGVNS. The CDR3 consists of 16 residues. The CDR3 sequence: CASSDLMTGNQETQYF. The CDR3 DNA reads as TGTGCCAGCAGTGATCTAATGACAGGCAATCAAGAGACCCAGTACTTC.

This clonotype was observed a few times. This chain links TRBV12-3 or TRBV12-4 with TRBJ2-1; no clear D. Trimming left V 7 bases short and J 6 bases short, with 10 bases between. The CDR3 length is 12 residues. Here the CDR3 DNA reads TGTGCCAGCAACCAAGACTCCAATGAGCAGTTCTTC. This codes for CASNQDSNEQFF.

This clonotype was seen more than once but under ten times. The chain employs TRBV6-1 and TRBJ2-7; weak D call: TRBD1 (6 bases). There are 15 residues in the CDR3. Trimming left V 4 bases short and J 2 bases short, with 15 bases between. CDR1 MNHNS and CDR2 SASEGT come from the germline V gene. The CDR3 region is CASSGGHGMTYEQYF. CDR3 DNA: TGTGCCAGCAGTGGGGGACACGGGATGACCTACGAGCAGTACTTC.

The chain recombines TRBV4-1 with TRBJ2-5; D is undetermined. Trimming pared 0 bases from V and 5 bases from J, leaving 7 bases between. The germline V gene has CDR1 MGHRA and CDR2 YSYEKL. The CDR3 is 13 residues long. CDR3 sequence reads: CASSQDRLETQYF. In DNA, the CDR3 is TGCGCCAGCAGCCAAGACAGGTTGGAGACCCAGTACTTC.

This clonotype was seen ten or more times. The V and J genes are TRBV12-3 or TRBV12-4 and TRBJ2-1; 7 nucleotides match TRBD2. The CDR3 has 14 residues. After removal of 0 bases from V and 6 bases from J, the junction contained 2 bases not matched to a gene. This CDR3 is CASSLAGGPNEQFF. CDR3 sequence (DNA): TGTGCCAGCAGTTTAGCGGGAGGGCCCAATGAGCAGTTCTTC.